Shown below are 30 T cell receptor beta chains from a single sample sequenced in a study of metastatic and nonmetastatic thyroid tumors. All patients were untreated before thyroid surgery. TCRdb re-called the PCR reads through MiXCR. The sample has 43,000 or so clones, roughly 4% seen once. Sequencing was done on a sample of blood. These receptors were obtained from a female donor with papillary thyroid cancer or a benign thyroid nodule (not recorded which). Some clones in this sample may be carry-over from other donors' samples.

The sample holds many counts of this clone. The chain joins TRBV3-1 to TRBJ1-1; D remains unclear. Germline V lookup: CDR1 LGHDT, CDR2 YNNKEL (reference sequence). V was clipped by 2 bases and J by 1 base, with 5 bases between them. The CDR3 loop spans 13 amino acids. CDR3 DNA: TGTGCCAGCAGCCAAACCGAGAACACTGAAGCTTTCTTT. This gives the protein CASSQTENTEAFF.

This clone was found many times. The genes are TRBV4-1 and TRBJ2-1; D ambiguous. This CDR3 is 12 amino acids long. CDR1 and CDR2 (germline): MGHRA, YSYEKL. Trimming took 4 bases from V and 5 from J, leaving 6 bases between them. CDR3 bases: TGCGCCAGCAGCCCCCATAACAATGAGCAGTTCTTC. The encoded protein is CASSPHNNEQFF.

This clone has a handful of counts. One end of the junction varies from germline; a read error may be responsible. The DNA of the CDR3 is TGTGCCAGAAGCAAAGATCGGGACTACAAGCAGTACTTC. Protein product: CARSKDRDYKQYF. This chain links TRBV14 with TRBJ2-7; 7 nucleotides align to TRBD2. This CDR3 comprises 13 residues. Germline lookup yields CDR1 SGHDN and CDR2 FVKESK.

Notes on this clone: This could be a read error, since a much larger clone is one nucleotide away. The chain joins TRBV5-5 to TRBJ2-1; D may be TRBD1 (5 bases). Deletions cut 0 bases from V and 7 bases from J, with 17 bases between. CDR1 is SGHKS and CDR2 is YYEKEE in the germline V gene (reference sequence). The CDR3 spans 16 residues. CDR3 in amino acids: CASSLATDVYINEQFF. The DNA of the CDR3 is TGTGCCAGCAGCTTGGCGACAGATGTATACATAAATGAGCAGTTCTTC.

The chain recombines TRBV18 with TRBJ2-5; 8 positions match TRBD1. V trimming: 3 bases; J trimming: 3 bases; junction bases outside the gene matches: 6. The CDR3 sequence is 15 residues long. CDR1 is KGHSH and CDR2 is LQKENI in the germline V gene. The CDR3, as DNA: TGTGCCAGCTCACCTGTGACAGGGGTGAAAGAGACCCAGTACTTC. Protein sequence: CASSPVTGVKETQYF.

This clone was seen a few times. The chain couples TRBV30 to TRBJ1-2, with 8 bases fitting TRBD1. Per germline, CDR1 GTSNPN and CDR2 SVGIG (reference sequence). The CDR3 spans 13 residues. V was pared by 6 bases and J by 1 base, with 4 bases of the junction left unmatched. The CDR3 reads CACSTGVNYGYTF. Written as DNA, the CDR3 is TGTGCCTGCTCGACAGGGGTTAACTATGGCTACACCTTC.

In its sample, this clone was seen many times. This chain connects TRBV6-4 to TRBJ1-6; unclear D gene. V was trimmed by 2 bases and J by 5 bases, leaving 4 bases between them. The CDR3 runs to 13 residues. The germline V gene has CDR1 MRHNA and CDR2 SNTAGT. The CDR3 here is CASSDRDNSPLHF. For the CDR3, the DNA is TGTGCCAGCAGTGACAGGGATAATTCACCCCTCCACTTT.

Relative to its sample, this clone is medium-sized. The CDR3: CASSPDPGGTDTQYF. CDR3 DNA sequence: TGTGCCAGCAGTCCCGATCCGGGAGGGACAGATACGCAGTATTTT. The V gene is TRBV6-4, the J gene TRBJ2-3; TRBD2 matches at 8 bases. This CDR3 region has 15 residues. The J segment lost 3 bases and the V segment lost 5 bases, leaving 7 bases of the junction unmatched. CDR1 and CDR2 (germline): MRHNA, SNTAGT.

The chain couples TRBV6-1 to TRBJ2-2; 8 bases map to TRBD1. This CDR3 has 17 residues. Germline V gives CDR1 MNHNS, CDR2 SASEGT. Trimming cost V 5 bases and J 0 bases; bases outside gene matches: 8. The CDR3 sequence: CASSRFGTGSNTGELFF. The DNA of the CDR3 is TGTGCCAGCAGTCGCTTCGGGACAGGATCGAACACCGGGGAGCTGTTTTTT.

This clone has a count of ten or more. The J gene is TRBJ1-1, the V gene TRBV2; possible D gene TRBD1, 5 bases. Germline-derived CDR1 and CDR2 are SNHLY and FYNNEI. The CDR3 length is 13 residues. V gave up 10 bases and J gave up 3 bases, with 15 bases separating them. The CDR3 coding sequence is TGTGCCATCAAATGGGTCAGGGACACTGAAGCTTTCTTT. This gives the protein CAIKWVRDTEAFF.

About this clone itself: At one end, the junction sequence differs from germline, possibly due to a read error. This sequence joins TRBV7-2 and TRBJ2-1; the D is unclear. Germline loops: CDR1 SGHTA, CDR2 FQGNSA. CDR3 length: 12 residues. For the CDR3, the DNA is TGTGCCAGCAGCCTTACTGAAAATGTGCAGTTCTTC. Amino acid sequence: CASSLTENVQFF.

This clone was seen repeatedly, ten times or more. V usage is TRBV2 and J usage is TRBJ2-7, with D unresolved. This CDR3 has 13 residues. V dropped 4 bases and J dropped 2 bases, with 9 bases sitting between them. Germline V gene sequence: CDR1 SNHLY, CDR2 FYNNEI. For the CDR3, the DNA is TGTGCCAGCAGTGGTGGTGAACCCTACGAGCAGTACTTC. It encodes CASSGGEPYEQYF.

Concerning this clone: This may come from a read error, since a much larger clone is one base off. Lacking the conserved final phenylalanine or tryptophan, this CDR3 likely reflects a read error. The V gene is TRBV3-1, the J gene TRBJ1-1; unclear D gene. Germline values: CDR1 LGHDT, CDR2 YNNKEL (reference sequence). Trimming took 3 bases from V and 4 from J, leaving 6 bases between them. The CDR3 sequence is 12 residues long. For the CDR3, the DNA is TGTGCCAGCAGCCAGGGTGTCACTGAAGCTTTCCTT. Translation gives CASSQGVTEAFL.

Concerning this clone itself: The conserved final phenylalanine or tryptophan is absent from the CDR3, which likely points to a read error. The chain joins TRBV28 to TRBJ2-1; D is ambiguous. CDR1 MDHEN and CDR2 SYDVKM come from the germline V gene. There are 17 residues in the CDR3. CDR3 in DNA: TGTGCCATCAGTTTGGAGCGCAATGGAGATTTTTTGGATGAGCAGTTCTGC. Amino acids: CAISLERNGDFLDEQFC.

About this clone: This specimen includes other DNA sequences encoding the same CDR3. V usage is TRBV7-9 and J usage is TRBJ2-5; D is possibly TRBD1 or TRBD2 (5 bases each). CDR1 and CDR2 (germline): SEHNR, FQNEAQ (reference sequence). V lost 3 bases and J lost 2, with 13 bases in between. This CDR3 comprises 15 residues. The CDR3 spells CASSLVEGPQETQYF. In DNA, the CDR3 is TGTGCCAGCAGCTTGGTCGAGGGGCCTCAAGAGACCCAGTACTTC.

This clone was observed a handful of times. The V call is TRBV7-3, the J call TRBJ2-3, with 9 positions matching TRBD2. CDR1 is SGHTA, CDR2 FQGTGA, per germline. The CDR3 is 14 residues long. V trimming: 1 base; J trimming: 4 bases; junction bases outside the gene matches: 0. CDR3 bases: TGTGCCAGCAGCTTAAGACTAGCGGCAGATACGCAGTATTTT. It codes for CASSLRLAADTQYF.

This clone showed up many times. In DNA, the CDR3 is TGTGCTTGGGGGGGGACTAGGGGCTTGAATGAGCAGTTCTTC. This gives the protein CAWGGTRGLNEQFF. This sequence joins TRBV12-5 and TRBJ2-1, with 8 bases identical to TRBD2. The CDR3 totals 14 residues. Looked up from germline, CDR1 is LGHNT and CDR2 is FRNRAP. The J segment lost 7 bases and the V segment lost 11 bases, leaving 13 bases of the junction unmatched. The full variable domain, rest sourced from reference TRBV12-5 and TRBJ2-1, is DARVTQTPRHKVTEMGQEVTMRCQPILGHNTVFWYRQTMMQGLELLAYFRNRAPLDDSGMPKDRFSAEMPDATLATLKIQPSEPRDSAVYFCAWGGTRGLNEQFFGPGTRLTVL.

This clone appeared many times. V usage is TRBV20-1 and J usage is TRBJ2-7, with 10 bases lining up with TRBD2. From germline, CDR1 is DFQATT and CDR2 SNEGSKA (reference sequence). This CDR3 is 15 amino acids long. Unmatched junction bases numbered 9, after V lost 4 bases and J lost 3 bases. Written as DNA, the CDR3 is TGCAGTGCTACGTACGGGACTAGCGACAACTACGAGCAGTACTTC. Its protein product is CSATYGTSDNYEQYF.

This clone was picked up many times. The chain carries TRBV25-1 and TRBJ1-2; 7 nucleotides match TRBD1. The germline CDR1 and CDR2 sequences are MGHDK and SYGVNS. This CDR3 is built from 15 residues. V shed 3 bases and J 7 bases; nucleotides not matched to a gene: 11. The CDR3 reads CASSDSPGAGGGYTF. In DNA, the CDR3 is TGTGCCAGCAGTGACTCCCCAGGTGCAGGGGGTGGCTACACCTTC.

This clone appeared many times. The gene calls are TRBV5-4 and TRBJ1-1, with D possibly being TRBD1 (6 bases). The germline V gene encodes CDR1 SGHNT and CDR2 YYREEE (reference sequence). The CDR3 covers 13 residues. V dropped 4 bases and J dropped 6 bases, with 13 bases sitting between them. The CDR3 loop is CASSREKGAEAFF. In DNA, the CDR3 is TGTGCCAGCAGCCGGGAGAAGGGGGCTGAAGCTTTCTTT. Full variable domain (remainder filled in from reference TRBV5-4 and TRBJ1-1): ETGVTQSPTHLIKTRGQQVTLRCSSQSGHNTVSWYQQALGQGPQFIFQYYREEENGRGNFPPRFSGLQFPNYSSELNVNALELDDSALYLCASSREKGAEAFFGQGTRLTVV.

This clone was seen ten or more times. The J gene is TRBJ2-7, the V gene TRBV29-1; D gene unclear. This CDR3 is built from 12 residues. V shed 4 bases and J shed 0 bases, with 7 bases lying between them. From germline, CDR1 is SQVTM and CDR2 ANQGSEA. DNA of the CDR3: TGCAGCGTTGGTGAGGACTCCTACGAGCAGTACTTC. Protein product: CSVGEDSYEQYF.

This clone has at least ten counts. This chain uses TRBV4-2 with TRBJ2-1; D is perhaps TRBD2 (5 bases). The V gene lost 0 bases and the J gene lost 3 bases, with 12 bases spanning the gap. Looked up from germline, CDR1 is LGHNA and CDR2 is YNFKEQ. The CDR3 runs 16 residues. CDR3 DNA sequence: TGTGCCAGCAGCCAAGATAGCGCGGGTGGCTACAATGAGCAGTTCTTC. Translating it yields CASSQDSAGGYNEQFF.

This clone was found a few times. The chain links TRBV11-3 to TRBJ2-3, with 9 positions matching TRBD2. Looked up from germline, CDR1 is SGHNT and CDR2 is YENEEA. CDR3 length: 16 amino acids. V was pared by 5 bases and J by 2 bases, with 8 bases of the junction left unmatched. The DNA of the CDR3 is TGTGCCAGCAGCGCCGTACTAGCGGGTGTCACAGATACGCAGTATTTT. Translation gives CASSAVLAGVTDTQYF.

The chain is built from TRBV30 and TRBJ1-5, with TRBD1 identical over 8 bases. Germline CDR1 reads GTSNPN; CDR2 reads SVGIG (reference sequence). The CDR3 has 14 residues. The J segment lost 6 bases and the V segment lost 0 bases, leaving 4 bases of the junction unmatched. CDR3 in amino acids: CAWSVAGGGQPQHF. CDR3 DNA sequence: TGTGCCTGGAGTGTCGCAGGGGGCGGTCAGCCCCAGCATTTT.

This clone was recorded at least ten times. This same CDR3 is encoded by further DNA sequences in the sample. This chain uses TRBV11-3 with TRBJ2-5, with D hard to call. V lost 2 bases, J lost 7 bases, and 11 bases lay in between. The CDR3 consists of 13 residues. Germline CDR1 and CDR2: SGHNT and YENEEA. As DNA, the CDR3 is TGTGCCAGCAGCTTAAGAAGATCGGGGACCCAGTACTTC. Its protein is CASSLRRSGTQYF. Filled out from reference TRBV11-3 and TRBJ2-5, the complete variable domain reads EAGVVQSPRYKIIEKKQPVAFWCNPISGHNTLYWYLQNLGQGPELLIRYENEEAVDDSQLPKDRFSAERLKGVDSTLKIQPAELGDSAVYLCASSLRRSGTQYFGPGTRLLVL.

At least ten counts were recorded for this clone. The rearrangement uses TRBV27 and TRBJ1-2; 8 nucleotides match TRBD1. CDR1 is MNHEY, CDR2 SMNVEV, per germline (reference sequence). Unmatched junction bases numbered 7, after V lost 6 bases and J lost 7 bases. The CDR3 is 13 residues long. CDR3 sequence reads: CASRWGTGGGYTF. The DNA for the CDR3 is TGTGCCAGCAGATGGGGGACAGGAGGTGGCTACACCTTC.

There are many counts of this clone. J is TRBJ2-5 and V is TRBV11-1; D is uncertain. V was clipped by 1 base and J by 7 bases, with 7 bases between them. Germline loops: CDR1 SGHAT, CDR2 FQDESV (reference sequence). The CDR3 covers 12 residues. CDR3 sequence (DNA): TGTGCCAGCAGCTTAGGCCTAGGGACCCAGTACTTC. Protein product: CASSLGLGTQYF.

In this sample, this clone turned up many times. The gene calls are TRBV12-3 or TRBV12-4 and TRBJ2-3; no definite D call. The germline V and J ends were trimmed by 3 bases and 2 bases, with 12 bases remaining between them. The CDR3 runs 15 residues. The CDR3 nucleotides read TGTGCCAGCAGTTTTTGGAAGGGAAACACAGATACGCAGTATTTT. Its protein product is CASSFWKGNTDTQYF.

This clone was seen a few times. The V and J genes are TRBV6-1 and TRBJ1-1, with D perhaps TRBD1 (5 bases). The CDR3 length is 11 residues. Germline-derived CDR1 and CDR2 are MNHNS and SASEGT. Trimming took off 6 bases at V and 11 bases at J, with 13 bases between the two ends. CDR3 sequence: CASRRGDWAFF. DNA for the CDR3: TGTGCCAGCAGAAGAGGGGACTGGGCTTTCTTT.

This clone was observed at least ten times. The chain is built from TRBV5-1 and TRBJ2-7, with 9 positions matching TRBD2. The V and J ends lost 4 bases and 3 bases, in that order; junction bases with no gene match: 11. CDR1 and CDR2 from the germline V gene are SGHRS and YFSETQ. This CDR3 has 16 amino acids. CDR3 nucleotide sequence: TGCGCCAGCAGCCAATCAATGCTAGCGGGGTTCTACGAGCAGTACTTC. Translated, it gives CASSQSMLAGFYEQYF.